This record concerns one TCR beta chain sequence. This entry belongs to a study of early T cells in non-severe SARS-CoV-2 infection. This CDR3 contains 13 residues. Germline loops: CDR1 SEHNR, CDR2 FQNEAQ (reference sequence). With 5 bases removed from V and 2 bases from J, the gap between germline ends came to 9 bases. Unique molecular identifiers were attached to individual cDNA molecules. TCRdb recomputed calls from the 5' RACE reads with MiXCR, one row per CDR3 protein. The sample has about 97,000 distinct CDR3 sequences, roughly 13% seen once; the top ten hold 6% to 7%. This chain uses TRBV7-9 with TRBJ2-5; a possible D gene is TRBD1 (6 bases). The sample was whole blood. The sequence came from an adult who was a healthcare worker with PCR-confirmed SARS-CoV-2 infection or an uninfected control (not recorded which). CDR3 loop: CASSSDRQETQYF. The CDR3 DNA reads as TGTGCCAGCAGCAGCGACAGGCAAGAGACCCAGTACTTC.